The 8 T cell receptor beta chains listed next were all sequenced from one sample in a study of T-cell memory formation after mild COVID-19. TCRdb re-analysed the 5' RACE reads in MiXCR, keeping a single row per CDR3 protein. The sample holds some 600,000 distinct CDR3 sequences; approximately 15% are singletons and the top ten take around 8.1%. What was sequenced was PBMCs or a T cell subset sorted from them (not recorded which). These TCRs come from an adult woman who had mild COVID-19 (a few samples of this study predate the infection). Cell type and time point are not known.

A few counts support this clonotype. The CDR3 protein is CASSQLDSPSSYEQYF. CDR3 DNA: TGCGCCAGCAGCCAACTCGACAGTCCGAGCTCCTACGAGCAGTACTTC. J is TRBJ2-7 and V is TRBV4-1; D is possibly TRBD1 (5 bases). V was clipped by 2 bases and J by 0 bases, with 14 bases between them. Germline loops: CDR1 MGHRA, CDR2 YSYEKL. CDR3 length: 16 amino acids.

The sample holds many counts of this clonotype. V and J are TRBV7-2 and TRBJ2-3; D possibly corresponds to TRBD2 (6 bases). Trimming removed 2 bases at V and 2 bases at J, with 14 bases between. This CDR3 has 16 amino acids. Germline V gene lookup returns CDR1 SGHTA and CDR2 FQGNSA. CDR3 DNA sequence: TGTGCCAGCAGCTTATTACTTGGGACTCTCACAGATACGCAGTATTTT. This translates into CASSLLLGTLTDTQYF. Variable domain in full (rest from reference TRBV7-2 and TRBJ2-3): GAGVSQSPSNKVTEKGKDVELRCDPISGHTALYWYRQSLGQGLEFLIYFQGNSAPDKSGLPSDRFSAERTGGSVSTLTIQRTQQEDSAVYLCASSLLLGTLTDTQYFGPGTRLTVL.

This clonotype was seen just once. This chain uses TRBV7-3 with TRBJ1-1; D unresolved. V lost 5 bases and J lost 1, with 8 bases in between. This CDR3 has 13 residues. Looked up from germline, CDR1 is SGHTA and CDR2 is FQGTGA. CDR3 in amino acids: CASSALWNTEAFF. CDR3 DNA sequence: TGTGCCAGCAGCGCCCTTTGGAACACTGAAGCTTTCTTT.

For the CDR3, the DNA is TGTGCCAGCAGCATGGGACAGGCGAAGAGCGGGCAGTTCTTC. This translates into CASSMGQAKSGQFF. The chain is built from TRBV12-3 or TRBV12-4 and TRBJ2-1, with 8 bases matching TRBD1. After removal of 6 bases from V and 12 bases from J, the junction contained 13 bases not matched to a gene. The CDR3 length is 14 residues.

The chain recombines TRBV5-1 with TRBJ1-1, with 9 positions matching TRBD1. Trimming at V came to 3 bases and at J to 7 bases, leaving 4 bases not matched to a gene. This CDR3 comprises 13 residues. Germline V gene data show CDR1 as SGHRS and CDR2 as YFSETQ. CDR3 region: CASSSGQGFEAFF. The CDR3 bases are TGCGCCAGCAGCTCGGGACAGGGATTTGAAGCTTTCTTT.

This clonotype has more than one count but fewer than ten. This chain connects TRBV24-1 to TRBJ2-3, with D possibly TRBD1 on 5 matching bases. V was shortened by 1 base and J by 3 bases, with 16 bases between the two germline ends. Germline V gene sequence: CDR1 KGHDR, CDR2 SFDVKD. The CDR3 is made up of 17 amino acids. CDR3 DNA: TGTGCCACCAGTGATTTTCGGACACTTAGGTGTACAGATACGCAGTATTTT. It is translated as CATSDFRTLRCTDTQYF.

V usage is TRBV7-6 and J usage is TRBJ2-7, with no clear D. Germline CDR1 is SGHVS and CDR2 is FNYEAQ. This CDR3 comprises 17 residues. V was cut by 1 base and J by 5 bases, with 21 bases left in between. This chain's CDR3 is CASSLVAMTQVPHEQYF. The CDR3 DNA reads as TGTGCCAGCAGCTTAGTCGCGATGACCCAAGTCCCCCACGAGCAGTACTTC.

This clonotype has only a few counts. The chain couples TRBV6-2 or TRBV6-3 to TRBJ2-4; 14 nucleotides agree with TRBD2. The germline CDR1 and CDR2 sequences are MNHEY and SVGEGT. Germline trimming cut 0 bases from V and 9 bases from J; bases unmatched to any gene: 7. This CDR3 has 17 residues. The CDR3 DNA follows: TGTGCCAGCAGTTACTCGGGGACTAGCGGGAGTACGGGCATTCAGTACTTC. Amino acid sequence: CASSYSGTSGSTGIQYF.